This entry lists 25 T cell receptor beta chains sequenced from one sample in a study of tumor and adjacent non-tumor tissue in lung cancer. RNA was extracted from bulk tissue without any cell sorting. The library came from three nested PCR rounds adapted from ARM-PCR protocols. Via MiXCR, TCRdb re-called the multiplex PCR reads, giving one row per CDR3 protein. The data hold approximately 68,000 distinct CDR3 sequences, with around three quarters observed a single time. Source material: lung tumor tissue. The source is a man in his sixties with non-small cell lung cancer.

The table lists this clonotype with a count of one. The CDR3 DNA reads as TGTGCCGGCAACCTAGAGGGGAAAACTTCACCCCTCCACTTT. Its protein is CAGNLEGKTSPLHF. This chain connects TRBV6-6 to TRBJ1-6; TRBD1 is a possible D gene (5 bases). The V gene's germline CDR1 is MNHNY and CDR2 SVGAGI (reference sequence). The CDR3 runs to 14 residues. The germline V and J ends were trimmed by 11 bases and 9 bases, with 20 bases remaining between them.

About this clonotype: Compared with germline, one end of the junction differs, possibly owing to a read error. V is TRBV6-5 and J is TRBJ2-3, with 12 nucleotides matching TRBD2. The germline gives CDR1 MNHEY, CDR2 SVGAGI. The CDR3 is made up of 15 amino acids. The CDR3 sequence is CASSELAGGADTQYF. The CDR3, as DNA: TGTGCCAGCAGTGAACTAGCGGGGGGCGCAGATACGCAATATTTT.

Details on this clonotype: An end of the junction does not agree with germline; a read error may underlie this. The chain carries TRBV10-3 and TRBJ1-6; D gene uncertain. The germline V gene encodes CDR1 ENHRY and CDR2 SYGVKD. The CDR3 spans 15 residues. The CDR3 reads CAISEHLTAYSPLQF. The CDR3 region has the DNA TGTGCCATCAGTGAACATTTAACGGCGTACTCACCCCTCCAATTT.

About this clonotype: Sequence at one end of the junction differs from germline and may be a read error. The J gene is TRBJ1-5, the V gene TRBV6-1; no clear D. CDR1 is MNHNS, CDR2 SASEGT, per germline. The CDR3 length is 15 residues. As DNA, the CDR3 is TGTGCCAGCAGTGTATGGCTGGCAGGCGACCAGCTCCAGCATTTT. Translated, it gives CASSVWLAGDQLQHF.

The CDR3 DNA follows: TGTGCCAGTAGCCAGACAGGTGGAGAAGAGACCCAGTACTTC. Amino acids: CASSQTGGEETQYF. The V call is TRBV19, the J call TRBJ2-5; D may be TRBD1 (6 bases). Trimming cost V 6 bases and J 3 bases, with 14 bases left between them. This CDR3 comprises 14 residues. Germline CDR1 reads LNHDA; CDR2 reads SQIVND (reference sequence).

The CDR3 bases are TGTGCCAGCAGCGCAACCGGGACTAGCGGGAGCGAGCAGTACTTC. This sequence encodes CASSATGTSGSEQYF. This chain uses TRBV9 with TRBJ2-7, with TRBD2 matching over 14 bases. V was pared by 3 bases and J by 6 bases, with 5 bases of the junction left unmatched. The CDR3 is made up of 15 amino acids. The germline gives CDR1 SGDLS, CDR2 YYNGEE.

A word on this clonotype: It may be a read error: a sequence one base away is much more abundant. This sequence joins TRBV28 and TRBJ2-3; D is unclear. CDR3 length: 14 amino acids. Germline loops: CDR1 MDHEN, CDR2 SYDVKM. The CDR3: CVTKTRASTDTQYF. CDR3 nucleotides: TGTGTCACGAAAACACGGGCCTCCACAGATACGCAGTATTTT.

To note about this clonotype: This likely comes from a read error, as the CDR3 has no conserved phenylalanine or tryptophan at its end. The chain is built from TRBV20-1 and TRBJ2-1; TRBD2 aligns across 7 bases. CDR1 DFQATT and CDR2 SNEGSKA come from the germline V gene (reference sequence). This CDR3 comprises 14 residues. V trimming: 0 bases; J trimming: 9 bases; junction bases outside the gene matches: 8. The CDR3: CSARDQLTSCEQFL. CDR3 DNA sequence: TGCAGTGCTAGAGATCAACTGACTAGCTGTGAGCAGTTCCTC.

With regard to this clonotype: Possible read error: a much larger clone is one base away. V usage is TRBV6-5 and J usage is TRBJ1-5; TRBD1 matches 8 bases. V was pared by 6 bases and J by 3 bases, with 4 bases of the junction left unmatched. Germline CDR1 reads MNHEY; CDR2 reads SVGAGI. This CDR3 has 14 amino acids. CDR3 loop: CASRRTGNNQPQHF. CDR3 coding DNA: TGTGCCAGCAGACGGACAGGGAACAATCAGCCCCAGCATTTT.

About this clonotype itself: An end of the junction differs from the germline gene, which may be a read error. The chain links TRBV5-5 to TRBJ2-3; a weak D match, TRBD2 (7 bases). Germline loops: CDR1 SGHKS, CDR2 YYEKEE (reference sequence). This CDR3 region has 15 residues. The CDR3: CARTRTGGPADAQYF. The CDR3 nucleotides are TGTGCCAGGACCCGTACCGGGGGGCCCGCAGATGCGCAGTATTTT.

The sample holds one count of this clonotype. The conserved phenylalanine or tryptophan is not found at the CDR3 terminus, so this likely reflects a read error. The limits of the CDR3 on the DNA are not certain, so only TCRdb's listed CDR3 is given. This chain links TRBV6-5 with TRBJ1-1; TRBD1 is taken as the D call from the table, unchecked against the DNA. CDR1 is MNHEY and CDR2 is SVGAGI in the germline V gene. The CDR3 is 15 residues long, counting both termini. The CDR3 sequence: CASSYSRRDGAEASS.

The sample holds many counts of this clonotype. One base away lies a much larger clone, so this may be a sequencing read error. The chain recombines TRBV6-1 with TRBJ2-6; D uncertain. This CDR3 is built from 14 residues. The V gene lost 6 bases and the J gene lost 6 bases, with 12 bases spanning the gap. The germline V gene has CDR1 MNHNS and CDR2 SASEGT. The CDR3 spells CASRPQAVANVLTF. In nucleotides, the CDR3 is TGTGCCAGCAGACCCCAGGCGGTGGCCAACGTCCTGACTTTC.

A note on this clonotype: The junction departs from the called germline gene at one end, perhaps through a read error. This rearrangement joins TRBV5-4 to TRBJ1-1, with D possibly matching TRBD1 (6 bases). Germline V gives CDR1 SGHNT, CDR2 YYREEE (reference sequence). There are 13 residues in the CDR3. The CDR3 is CASSAGQSPEAIF. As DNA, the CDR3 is TGTGCCAGCAGCGCAGGACAGAGCCCTGAAGCTATCTTT.

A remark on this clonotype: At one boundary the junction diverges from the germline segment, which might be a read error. CDR3: CSIERGASNEKLFF. In DNA, the CDR3 is TGCAGCATTGAGAGGGGCGCCAGTAATGAAAAACTCTTTTTT. The chain recombines TRBV29-1 with TRBJ1-4, with D perhaps matching TRBD1 (5 bases). CDR1 and CDR2 from the germline V gene are SQVTM and ANQGSEA. The CDR3 is 14 residues long.

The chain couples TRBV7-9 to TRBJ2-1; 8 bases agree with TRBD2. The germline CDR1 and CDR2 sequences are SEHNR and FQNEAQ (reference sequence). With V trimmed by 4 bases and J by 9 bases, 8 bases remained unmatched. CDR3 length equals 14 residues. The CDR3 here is CASSSASGLVEQFF. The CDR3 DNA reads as TGTGCCAGCAGCTCTGCTAGCGGGCTGGTTGAGCAGTTCTTC.

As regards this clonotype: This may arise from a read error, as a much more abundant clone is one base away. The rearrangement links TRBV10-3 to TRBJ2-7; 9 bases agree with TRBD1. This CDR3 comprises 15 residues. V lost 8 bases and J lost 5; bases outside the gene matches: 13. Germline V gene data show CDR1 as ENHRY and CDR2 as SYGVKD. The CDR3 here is CAIGPDRGSKDEQYF. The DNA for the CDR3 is TGTGCCATCGGCCCTGACAGGGGGTCTAAGGACGAGCAGTACTTC.

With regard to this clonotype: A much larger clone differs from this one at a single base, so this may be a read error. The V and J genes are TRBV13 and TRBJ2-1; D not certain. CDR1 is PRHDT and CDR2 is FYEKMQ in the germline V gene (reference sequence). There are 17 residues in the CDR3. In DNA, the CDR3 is TGTGCCAGCAGCTTAGGCCCTCGTACCCTAGGTTTTAATGAGGAGTTCTTC. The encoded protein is CASSLGPRTLGFNEEFF.

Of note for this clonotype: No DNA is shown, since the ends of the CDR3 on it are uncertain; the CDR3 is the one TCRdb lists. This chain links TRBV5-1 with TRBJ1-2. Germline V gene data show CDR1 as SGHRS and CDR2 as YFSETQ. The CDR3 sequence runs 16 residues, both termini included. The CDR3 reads CTSSLSTGRRDYGCTF.

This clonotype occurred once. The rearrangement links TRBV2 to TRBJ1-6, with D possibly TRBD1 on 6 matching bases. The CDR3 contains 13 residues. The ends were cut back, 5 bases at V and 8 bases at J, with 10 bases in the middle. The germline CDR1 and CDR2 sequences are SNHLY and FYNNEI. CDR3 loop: CASSLNRDSPLHF. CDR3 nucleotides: TGTGCCAGCAGTCTTAACAGGGATTCACCCCTCCACTTT.

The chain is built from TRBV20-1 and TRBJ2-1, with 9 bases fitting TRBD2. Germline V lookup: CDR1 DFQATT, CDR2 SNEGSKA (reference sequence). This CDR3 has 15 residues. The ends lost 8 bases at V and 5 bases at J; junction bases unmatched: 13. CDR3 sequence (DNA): TGCAGTACCAGAACTGTAGCGGGAGTGCACAATGAGCAGTTCTTC. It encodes CSTRTVAGVHNEQFF.

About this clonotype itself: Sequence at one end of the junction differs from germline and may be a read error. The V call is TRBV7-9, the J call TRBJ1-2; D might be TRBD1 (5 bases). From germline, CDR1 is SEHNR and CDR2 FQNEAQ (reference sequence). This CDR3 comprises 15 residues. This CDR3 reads CASSLAQDSNYCYTF. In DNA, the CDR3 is TGTGCCAGCAGCTTGGCGCAAGACAGTAACTATTGCTACACCTTC.

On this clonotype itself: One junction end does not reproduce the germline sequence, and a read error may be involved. In DNA form, the CDR3 reads TGCAGCGTTGGAAAGTGGGGCAATGAGCAATTCTTC. As protein: CSVGKWGNEQFF. The V gene is TRBV29-1, the J gene TRBJ2-1; TRBD1 is a possible D gene (5 bases). The germline V gene encodes CDR1 SQVTM and CDR2 ANQGSEA. The CDR3 contains 12 residues.

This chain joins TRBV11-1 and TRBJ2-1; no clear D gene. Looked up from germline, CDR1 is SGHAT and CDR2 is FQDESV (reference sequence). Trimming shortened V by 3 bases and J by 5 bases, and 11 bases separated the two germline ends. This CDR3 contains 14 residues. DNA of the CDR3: TGTGCCAGCAGCTTTGCCAGCGACAACAATGAGCAGTTCTTC. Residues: CASSFASDNNEQFF.

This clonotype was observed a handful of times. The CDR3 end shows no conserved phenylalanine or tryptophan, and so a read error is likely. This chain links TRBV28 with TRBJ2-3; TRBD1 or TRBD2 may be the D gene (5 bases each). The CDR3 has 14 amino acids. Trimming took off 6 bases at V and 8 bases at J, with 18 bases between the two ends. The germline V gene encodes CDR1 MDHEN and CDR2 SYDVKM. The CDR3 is CASSHPFGALTQYS. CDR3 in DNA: TGTGCCAGCAGCCACCCTTTCGGGGCCCTTACGCAGTATTCT.

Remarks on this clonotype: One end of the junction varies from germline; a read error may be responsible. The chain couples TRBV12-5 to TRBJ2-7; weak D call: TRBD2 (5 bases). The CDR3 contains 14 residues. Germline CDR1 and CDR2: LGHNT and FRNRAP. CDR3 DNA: TGTGATAGTGGTTTAGTACGGGATAACTACGAGCAGTACTTC. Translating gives CDSGLVRDNYEQYF.